This TCR beta chain was found in a study of Ad26.COV2.S vaccination and SARS-CoV-2 variants (dated by TCRdb to the early 2020s). For context, the study as a whole: Vaccine-arm donors came from COV1001, a multicentre, randomized, double-blind, placebo-controlled phase I-IIa trial of Ad26.COV2.S in healthy adults. The TCR-sequenced set comprised about 30 samples: around 20 Ad26.COV2.S vaccine recipients, 5 placebo recipients and 8 SARS-CoV-2 convalescent individuals. Investigators did not know the trial group allocation while performing experiments and assessing outcomes. TCRbeta repertoire sequencing served as the tool for gauging how specific and how broad the SARS-CoV-2-reactive T cell receptors were following Ad26.COV2.S vaccination. Trial participants were randomized into five groups of five, in which low-dose or high-dose Ad26.COV2.S was given once or twice, or placebo was given on both occasions. Ad26.COV2.S was administered intramuscularly at a dose of 5x10^10 or 1x10^11 viral particles, either as one shot or as two shots given 56 days apart. General conclusions and limits of the study: The authors noted that total T cell responses may have been underestimated by the TCR breadth and depth analyses. The study was not powered for comparison of responses between vaccine doses or regimens. After vaccination, substantial breadth of spike-specific CD8+ and CD4+ T cell responses was reported. Spike-specific TCR breadth was higher in Ad26.COV2.S recipients than in placebo recipients (P = 0.0014). Vaccine and placebo recipients had comparable non-spike TCR breadth, which fits with the vaccine containing only spike.

Remarks on this clone: Its binding antigen is unknown. No base quality values were provided; no much bigger clone lies one nucleotide off.

The V end loses 6 bases and the J end loses 4 bases, and a stretch of 10 bases separates them. The CDR3 numbers 13 residues from cysteine through phenylalanine. CDR3 DNA only is kept here, 39 bases in frame from base 1. Taken from the germline V gene (reference sequence), the CDR1 and CDR2 loops are LNHDA and SQIVND. This sample's treatment or condition label indicates: approximately 18 received Ad26.COV2.S at low or high dose, single or two shots; about 5 received placebo; per-sample allocation not given. Repertoires of vaccine and placebo recipients were sequenced from samples taken on day 63 after the first injection. Cohort 1b enrolled 20 to 30 adults aged 18-55 years at a single site in Boston, USA, between 29 July and 7 August 2020. Ad26.COV2.S was a replication-incompetent adenovirus type 26 vector expressing a prefusion-stabilized SARS-CoV-2 spike protein from the original Wuhan strain. The immunoSEQ Assay was the method used to sequence TCRbeta CDR3 regions. After extraction, genomic DNA underwent amplification by bias-controlled multiplex PCR, followed by high-throughput sequencing. In the source study's methods: Collapsing and filtering of sequences were performed to quantify the absolute abundance of each unique TCRbeta CDR3 region. T cell fraction was estimated by normalization of TCRbeta template counts to usable DNA, with usable DNA being measured through amplification of reference genes present in all nucleated cells. Repertoire TCRs were annotated as SARS-CoV-2-specific when V gene, CDR3 amino acid sequence and J gene were exactly matched to a known reactive TCR set. MIRA supplied the reference SARS-CoV-2 TCR set, which was filtered for enrichment in COVID-19-positive ImmuneCODE repertoires so that public or cross-reactive TCRs were removed. Drawing on the MIRA antigens, annotated TCRs were analysed further at the level of specific ORF or position within ORF. Breadth was defined as annotated unique rearrangements over total unique productive rearrangements; depth was the summed frequency of those rearrangements. TCR breadth was compared between groups using two-sided Wilcoxon rank-sum tests. Here the immuneACCESS table is served through TCRdb, limited to in-frame sequences with V and J called. Missing clones are a known gap in these copies; in checked studies unresolved V genes cover under half, and the rest lacks a known reason. V and J calls and clone size are given by that table; D and trimming were obtained from the DNA. The sample table records around 300,000 clones; around 90% of these occur just once. The ten largest clonotypes hold 4.5% to 5.5% of the sample.

Recombination linked TRBV19 to TRBJ1-5; D gene: possibly TRBD1, on 6 matching bases. Specimen: peripheral blood, collected in a trial of Ad26.COV2.S vaccine versus placebo. This sequence originates from a person aged 18-65 years who received the Ad26.COV2.S COVID-19 vaccine or a placebo. This receptor carries the CDR3 CASSGQLNQPQHF. The sequenced DNA: TGTGCCAGTAGCGGACAGCTAAATCAGCCCCAGCATTTT.